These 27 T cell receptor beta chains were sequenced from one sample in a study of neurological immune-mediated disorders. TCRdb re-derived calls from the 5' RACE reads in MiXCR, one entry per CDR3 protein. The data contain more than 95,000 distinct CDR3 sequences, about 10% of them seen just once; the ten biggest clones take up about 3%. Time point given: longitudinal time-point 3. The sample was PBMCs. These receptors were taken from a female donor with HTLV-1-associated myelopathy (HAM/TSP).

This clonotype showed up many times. The DNA for the CDR3 is TGCGCCAGCAGCTTAAGGGGGGAGTACAATGAGCAGTTCTTC. Protein product: CASSLRGEYNEQFF. The chain joins TRBV5-1 to TRBJ2-1, with D perhaps given as TRBD1 or TRBD2 (6 bases each). Deletions cut 2 bases from V and 4 bases from J, with 10 bases between. Germline lookup yields CDR1 SGHRS and CDR2 YFSETQ. The CDR3 covers 14 residues.

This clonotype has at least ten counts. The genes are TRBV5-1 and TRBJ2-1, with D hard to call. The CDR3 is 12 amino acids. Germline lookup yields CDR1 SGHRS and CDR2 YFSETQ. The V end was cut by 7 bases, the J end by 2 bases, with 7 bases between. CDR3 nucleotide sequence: TGCGCCAGCCAAAAAACCTACAATGAGCAGTTCTTC. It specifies CASQKTYNEQFF. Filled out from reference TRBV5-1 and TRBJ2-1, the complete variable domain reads KAGVTQTPRYLIKTRGQQVTLSCSPISGHRSVSWYQQTPGQGLQFLFEYFSETQRNKGNFPGRFSGRQFSNSRSEMNVSTLELGDSALYLCASQKTYNEQFFGPGTRLTVL.

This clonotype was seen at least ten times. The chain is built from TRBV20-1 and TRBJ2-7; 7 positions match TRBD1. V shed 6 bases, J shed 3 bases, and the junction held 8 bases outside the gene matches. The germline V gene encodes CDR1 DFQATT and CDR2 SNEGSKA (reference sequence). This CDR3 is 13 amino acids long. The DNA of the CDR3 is TGCAGTGCGAGATCCGGGACAGTCTACGAGCAGTACTTC. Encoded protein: CSARSGTVYEQYF.

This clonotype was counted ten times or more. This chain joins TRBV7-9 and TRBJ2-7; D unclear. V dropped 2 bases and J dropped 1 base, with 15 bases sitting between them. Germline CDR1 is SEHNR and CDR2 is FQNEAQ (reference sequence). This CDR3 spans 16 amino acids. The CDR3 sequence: CASSLLTPAGSYEQYF. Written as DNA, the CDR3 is TGTGCCAGCAGCTTATTGACCCCAGCCGGGTCCTACGAGCAGTACTTC.

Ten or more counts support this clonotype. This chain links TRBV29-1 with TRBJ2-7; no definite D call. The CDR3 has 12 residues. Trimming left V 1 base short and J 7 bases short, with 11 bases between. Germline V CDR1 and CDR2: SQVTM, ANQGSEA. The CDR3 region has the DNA TGCAGCGTTGAAGGGCCCCTGGGGGAGCAGTACTTC. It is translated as CSVEGPLGEQYF.

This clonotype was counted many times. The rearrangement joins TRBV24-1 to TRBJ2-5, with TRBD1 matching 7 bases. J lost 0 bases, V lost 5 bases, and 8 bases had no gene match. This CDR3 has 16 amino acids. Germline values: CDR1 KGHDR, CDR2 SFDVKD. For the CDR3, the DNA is TGTGCCACCAGTGTCCCCCGGGACAGCTACCAAGAGACCCAGTACTTC. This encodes CATSVPRDSYQETQYF.

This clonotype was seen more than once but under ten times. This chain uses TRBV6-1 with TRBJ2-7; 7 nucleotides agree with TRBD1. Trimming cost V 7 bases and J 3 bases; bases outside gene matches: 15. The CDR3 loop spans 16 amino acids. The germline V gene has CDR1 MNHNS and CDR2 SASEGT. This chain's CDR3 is CASIGLPRTGFYEQYF. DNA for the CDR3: TGTGCCAGCATCGGCCTCCCCCGGACAGGTTTCTACGAGCAGTACTTC.

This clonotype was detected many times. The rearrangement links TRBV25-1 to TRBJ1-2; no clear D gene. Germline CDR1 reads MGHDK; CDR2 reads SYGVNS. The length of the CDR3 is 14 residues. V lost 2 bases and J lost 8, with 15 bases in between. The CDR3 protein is CASSELQVVGGYTF. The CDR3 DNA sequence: TGTGCCAGCAGTGAACTCCAAGTCGTTGGGGGCTACACCTTC.

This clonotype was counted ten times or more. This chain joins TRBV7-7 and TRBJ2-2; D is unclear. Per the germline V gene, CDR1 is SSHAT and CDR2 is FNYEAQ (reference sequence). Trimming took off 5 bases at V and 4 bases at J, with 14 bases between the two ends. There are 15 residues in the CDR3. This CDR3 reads CASSPGAWGTGELFF. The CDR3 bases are TGTGCCAGCAGCCCGGGCGCGTGGGGCACCGGGGAGCTGTTTTTT.

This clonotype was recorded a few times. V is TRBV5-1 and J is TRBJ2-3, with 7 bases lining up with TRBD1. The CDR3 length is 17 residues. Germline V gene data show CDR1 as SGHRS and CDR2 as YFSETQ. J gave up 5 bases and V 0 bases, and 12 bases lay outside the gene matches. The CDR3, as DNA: TGCGCCAGCAGCTTGGTCGTGGGACAGCCGGGGAGAGATACGCAGTATTTT. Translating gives CASSLVVGQPGRDTQYF.

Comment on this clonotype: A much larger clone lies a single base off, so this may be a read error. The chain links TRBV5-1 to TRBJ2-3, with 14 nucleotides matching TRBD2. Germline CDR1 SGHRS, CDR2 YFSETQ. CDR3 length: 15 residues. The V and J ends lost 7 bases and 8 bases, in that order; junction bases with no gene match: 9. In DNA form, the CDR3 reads TGCGCCAGCCGTCGACTAGCGGGGGGGCCGGGTACGCAGTATTTT. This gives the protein CASRRLAGGPGTQYF.

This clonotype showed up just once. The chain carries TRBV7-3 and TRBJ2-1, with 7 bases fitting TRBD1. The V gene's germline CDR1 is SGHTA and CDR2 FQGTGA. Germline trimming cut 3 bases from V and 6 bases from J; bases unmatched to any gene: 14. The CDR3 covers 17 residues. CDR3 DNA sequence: TGTGCCAGCAGCTTCCTGCTGACAGGGTCCGGAGGCAATGAGCAGTTCTTC. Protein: CASSFLLTGSGGNEQFF.

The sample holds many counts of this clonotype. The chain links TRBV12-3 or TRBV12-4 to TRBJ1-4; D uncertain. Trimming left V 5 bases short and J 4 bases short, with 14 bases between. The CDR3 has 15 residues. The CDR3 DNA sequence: TGTGCCAGCAGTCCCCAAGGGTATGTTAATGAAAAACTGTTTTTT. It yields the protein CASSPQGYVNEKLFF.

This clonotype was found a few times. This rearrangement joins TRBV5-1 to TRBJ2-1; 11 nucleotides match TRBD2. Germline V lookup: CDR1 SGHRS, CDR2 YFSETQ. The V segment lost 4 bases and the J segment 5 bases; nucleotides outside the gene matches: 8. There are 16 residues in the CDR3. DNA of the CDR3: TGCGCCAGCAGCAGCACACTAGCGGGGGCCAACAATGAGCAGTTCTTC. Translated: CASSSTLAGANNEQFF.

The DNA of the CDR3 is TGTGCCAGCAGCGTATTGGGACAGGGGTACGAGCAGTACTTC. It is translated as CASSVLGQGYEQYF. The V and J genes are TRBV9 and TRBJ2-7; 10 bases are a match to TRBD1. V was clipped by 1 base and J by 4 bases; unmatched bases: 2. The CDR3 spans 14 residues. Germline CDR1 SGDLS, CDR2 YYNGEE.

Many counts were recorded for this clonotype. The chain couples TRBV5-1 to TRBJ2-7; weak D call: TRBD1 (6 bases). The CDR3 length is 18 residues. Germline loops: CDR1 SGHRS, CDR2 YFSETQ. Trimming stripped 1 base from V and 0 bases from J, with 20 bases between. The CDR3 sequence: CASSLKQFRGDSSYEQYF. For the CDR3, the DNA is TGCGCCAGCAGCTTGAAACAGTTCAGGGGAGATAGCTCCTACGAGCAGTACTTC.

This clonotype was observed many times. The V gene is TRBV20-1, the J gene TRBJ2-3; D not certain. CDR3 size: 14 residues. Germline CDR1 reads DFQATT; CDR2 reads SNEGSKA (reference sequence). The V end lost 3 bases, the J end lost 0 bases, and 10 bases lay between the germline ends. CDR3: CSARTESSTDTQYF. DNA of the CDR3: TGCAGTGCTAGGACGGAATCTAGCACAGATACGCAGTATTTT.

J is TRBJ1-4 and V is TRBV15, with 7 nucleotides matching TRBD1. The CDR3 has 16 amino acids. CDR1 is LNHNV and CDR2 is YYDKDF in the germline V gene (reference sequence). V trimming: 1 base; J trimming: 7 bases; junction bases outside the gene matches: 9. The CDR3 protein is CATSRVGQVDGEKLFF. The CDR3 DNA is TGTGCCACCAGCAGAGTAGGACAGGTGGACGGTGAAAAACTGTTTTTT.

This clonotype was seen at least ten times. The CDR3 DNA sequence: TGTGCCAGCAGTTACAGCCGGGACTACTCCTACGAGCAGTACTTC. Its protein product is CASSYSRDYSYEQYF. This chain uses TRBV6-5 with TRBJ2-7; 7 nucleotides agree with TRBD2. Germline V lookup: CDR1 MNHEY, CDR2 SVGAGI. The CDR3 spans 15 residues. V was pared by 2 bases and J by 0 bases, with 4 bases of the junction left unmatched.

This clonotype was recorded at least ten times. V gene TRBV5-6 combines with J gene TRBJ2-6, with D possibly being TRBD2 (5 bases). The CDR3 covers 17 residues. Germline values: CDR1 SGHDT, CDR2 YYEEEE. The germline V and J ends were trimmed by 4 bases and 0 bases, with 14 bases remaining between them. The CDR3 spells CASSMVSGASGANVLTF. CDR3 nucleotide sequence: TGTGCCAGCAGCATGGTCAGCGGAGCCTCTGGGGCCAACGTCCTGACTTTC.

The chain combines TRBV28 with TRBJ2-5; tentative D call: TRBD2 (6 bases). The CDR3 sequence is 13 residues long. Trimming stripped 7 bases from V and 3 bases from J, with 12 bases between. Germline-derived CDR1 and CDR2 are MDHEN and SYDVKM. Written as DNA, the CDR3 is TGTGCCAGCATGTCGGGGGTAGAAGAGACCCAGTACTTC. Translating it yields CASMSGVEETQYF.

The CDR3 bases are TGTGCCAGATCGGTCGTCGAGGGTGAAGCTTTCTTT. Protein sequence: CARSVVEGEAFF. This chain uses TRBV18 with TRBJ1-1; the D is unclear. V lost 9 bases and J lost 7, with 15 bases in between. There are 12 residues in the CDR3. CDR1 and CDR2 from the germline V gene are KGHSH and LQKENI.

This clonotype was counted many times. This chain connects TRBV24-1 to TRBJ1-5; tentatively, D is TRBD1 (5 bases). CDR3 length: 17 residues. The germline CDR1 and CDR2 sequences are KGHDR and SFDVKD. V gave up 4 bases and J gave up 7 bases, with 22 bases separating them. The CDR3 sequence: CATSDAREGRTVQPQHF. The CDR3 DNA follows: TGTGCCACCAGTGACGCACGAGAGGGACGGACTGTACAGCCCCAGCATTTT.

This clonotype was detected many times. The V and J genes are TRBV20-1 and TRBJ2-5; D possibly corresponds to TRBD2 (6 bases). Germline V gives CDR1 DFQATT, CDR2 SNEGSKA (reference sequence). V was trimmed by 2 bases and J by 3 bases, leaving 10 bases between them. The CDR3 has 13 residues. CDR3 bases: TGCAGTGCTAGATCCGGAGGGAAAGAGACCCAGTACTTC. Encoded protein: CSARSGGKETQYF.

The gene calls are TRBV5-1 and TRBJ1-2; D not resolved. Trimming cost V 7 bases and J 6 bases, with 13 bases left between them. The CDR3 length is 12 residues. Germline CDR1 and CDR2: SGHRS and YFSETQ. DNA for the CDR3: TGCGCCAGCGAGGCAGAACAGAATGGCTACACCTTC. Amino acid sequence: CASEAEQNGYTF.

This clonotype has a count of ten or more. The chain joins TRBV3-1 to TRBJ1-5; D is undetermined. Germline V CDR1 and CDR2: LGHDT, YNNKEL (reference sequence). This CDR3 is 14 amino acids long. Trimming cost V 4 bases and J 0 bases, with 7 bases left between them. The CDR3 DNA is TGTGCCAGCAGCCTCTCGTATAGCAATCAGCCCCAGCATTTT. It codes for CASSLSYSNQPQHF.

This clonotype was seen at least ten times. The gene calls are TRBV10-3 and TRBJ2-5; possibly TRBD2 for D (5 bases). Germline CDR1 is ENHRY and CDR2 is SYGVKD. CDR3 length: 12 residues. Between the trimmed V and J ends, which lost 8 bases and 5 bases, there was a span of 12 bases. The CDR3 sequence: CAIRSGGETQYF. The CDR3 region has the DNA TGTGCCATCCGATCGGGCGGGGAGACCCAGTACTTC.